Each of the 12 T cell receptor beta chains below was sequenced from the same sample in a study of T cells in tuberculosis. TCRdb's copy holds only in-frame clones and misses some; the assay was immunoSEQ multiplex PCR. The sample gives tens of thousands of clones, just over 90% of which show up once; roughly 6.4% is in the top ten. Stated time point: new active TB diagnosis, blood taken before or within 7 days of starting treatment. The specimen was PBMCs, collected at tuberculosis diagnosis. The receptor source for this set is an adult with tuberculosis. Some clones in this sample may be carry-over from other donors' samples.

This sequence joins TRBV5-8 and TRBJ2-7; 10 bases agree with TRBD2. The trim removed 1 base at V and 3 bases at J, leaving 7 bases unmatched. There are 16 residues in the CDR3. The germline V gene encodes CDR1 SGHTS and CDR2 YDEGEE. DNA for the CDR3: TGTGCCAGCAGCTTGCCTACTAGCGGGGTTCACTACGAGCAGTACTTC. It specifies CASSLPTSGVHYEQYF.

The chain recombines TRBV7-3 with TRBJ2-1, with TRBD2 identical over 11 bases. Germline V lookup: CDR1 SGHTA, CDR2 FQGTGA. Germline trimming cut 2 bases from V and 4 bases from J; bases unmatched to any gene: 1. The CDR3 has 15 residues. CDR3 in amino acids: CASSLSSGGYNEQFF. In nucleotides, the CDR3 is TGTGCCAGCAGCTTATCTAGCGGGGGGTACAATGAGCAGTTCTTC.

The chain links TRBV5-1 to TRBJ2-7, with D uncertain. Trimming took off 1 base at V and 2 bases at J, with 16 bases between the two ends. From germline, CDR1 is SGHRS and CDR2 YFSETQ. There are 16 residues in the CDR3. As DNA, the CDR3 is TGCGCCAGCAGCTTGTTCGGAACAGCAACGACCTACGAGCAGTACTTC. Its translation is CASSLFGTATTYEQYF.

The J gene is TRBJ2-7, the V gene TRBV10-1; D call uncertain. Germline-derived CDR1 and CDR2 are WNHNN and SYGVQD (reference sequence). The CDR3 runs 13 residues. V lost 2 bases and J 2 bases, leaving 7 bases between the germline ends. The CDR3 is CASSEGNPYEQYF. CDR3 DNA: TGCGCCAGCAGTGAGGGCAATCCCTACGAGCAGTACTTC.

The chain recombines TRBV21-1 with TRBJ2-7; the D call TRBD2 from the table was never checked on the DNA. TRBV21-1 is deemed a pseudogene. This CDR3 comprises 16 residues. The CDR3 sequence: CASSKNSRLLSYEQYF. For the CDR3, the DNA is TGTGCCAGCAGCAAAAACTCCAGACTCCTCTCCTACGAGCAGTACTTC.

CDR3 loop: CASSQGQGYEQFF. The DNA of the CDR3 is TGCGCCAGCAGCCAGGGACAGGGCTATGAGCAGTTCTTC. The rearrangement uses TRBV5-1 and TRBJ2-1, with TRBD1 identical over 9 bases. CDR3 length: 13 residues. Trimming cost V 4 bases and J 8 bases; bases outside gene matches: 4. Looked up from germline, CDR1 is SGHRS and CDR2 is YFSETQ.

This clone was recorded once. This chain uses TRBV7-9 with TRBJ2-1; 9 bases line up with TRBD1. Germline V gives CDR1 SEHNR, CDR2 FQNEAQ (reference sequence). This CDR3 is 19 amino acids long. J was trimmed by 3 bases and V by 5 bases; bases with no gene match: 17. CDR3 nucleotide sequence: TGTGCCAGCAGCCCCAGCAGGGTAACCGGGACAGGGAACTACAATGAGCAGTTCTTC. It encodes CASSPSRVTGTGNYNEQFF. Variable domain in full (rest from reference TRBV7-9 and TRBJ2-1): DTGVSQNPRHKITKRGQNVTFRCDPISEHNRLYWYRQTLGQGPEFLTYFQNEAQLEKSRLLSDRFSAERPKGSFSTLEIQRTEQGDSAMYLCASSPSRVTGTGNYNEQFFGPGTRLTVL.

The rearrangement uses TRBV6-5 and TRBJ1-5; weak D call: TRBD1 (6 bases). This CDR3 contains 14 residues. Germline V gene lookup returns CDR1 MNHEY and CDR2 SVGAGI. V was cut by 2 bases and J by 7 bases, with 12 bases left in between. CDR3 DNA: TGTGCCAGCAGTTACCATACAGGGAGCCAGCCCCAGCATTTT. Amino acid sequence: CASSYHTGSQPQHF.

Only one count was recorded for this clone. The chain recombines TRBV4-2 with TRBJ2-1, with 11 bases that match TRBD2. Germline V gives CDR1 LGHNA, CDR2 YNFKEQ. Trimming at V came to 3 bases and at J to 6 bases, leaving 7 bases not matched to a gene. This CDR3 has 16 residues. The CDR3 spells CASSQTGTSGGNEQFF. The CDR3 nucleotides are TGTGCCAGCAGCCAGACCGGGACTAGCGGCGGCAATGAGCAGTTCTTC.

In this sample, this clone turned up once. The CDR3 region has the DNA TGTGCCAGCAGCGTAGGGCGGGGGAGGACAGATACGCAGTATTTT. It encodes CASSVGRGRTDTQYF. The chain is built from TRBV9 and TRBJ2-3; 7 bases agree with TRBD2. Per germline, CDR1 SGDLS and CDR2 YYNGEE. V lost 0 bases to trimming and J lost 3 bases; unmatched junction nucleotides: 4. The CDR3 has 15 residues.

The chain carries TRBV4-1 and TRBJ2-7; D is uncertain. CDR1 and CDR2 from the germline V gene are MGHRA and YSYEKL. CDR3 size: 14 residues. Trimming took 4 bases from V and 2 from J, leaving 12 bases between them. The CDR3: CASSPKSEAYEQYF. CDR3 in DNA: TGCGCCAGCAGCCCCAAATCCGAGGCCTACGAGCAGTACTTC.

The chain uses TRBV4-2 and TRBJ2-3, with 8 bases aligning to TRBD2. Germline V gives CDR1 LGHNA, CDR2 YNFKEQ. This CDR3 is built from 17 residues. V trimming: 0 bases; J trimming: 2 bases; junction bases outside the gene matches: 7. For the CDR3, the DNA is TGTGCCAGCAGCCAAGATCCGAGCGGGGGCACCACAGATACGCAGTATTTT. Translation: CASSQDPSGGTTDTQYF.